This record concerns one T cell receptor (beta chain) sequence. Its antigen is as yet unknown. This CDR3 is also generated by other DNA sequences in the sample. Measured with immunoSEQ multiplex PCR; TCRdb has only the in-frame clones, and not every one. The table shows about 2 million clones, with about 95% occurring only once. The record originates from a study of shared clonotypes between healthy human individuals. Study conclusions and caveats: Unshared clonotypes carried lower generation probabilities than those common to all four donors.

CDR1 and CDR2 (germline): SGHVS, FNYEAQ. This CDR3 has 12 amino acids. With 0 bases removed from V and 3 bases from J, the gap between germline ends came to 1 base. Selected positively for CCR7 and CD45RO-negative, naive CD8 cells excluded terminally differentiated effector memory CD45RA+ cells. This TCR was sampled from a young man in good health. The sequenced material came from naive CD8+ T cells sorted from blood. This sequence joins TRBV7-6 and TRBJ2-3; D call uncertain. Here the CDR3 reads CASSLATDTQYF. The CDR3 nucleotides are TGTGCCAGCAGCTTAGCTACAGATACGCAGTATTTT.